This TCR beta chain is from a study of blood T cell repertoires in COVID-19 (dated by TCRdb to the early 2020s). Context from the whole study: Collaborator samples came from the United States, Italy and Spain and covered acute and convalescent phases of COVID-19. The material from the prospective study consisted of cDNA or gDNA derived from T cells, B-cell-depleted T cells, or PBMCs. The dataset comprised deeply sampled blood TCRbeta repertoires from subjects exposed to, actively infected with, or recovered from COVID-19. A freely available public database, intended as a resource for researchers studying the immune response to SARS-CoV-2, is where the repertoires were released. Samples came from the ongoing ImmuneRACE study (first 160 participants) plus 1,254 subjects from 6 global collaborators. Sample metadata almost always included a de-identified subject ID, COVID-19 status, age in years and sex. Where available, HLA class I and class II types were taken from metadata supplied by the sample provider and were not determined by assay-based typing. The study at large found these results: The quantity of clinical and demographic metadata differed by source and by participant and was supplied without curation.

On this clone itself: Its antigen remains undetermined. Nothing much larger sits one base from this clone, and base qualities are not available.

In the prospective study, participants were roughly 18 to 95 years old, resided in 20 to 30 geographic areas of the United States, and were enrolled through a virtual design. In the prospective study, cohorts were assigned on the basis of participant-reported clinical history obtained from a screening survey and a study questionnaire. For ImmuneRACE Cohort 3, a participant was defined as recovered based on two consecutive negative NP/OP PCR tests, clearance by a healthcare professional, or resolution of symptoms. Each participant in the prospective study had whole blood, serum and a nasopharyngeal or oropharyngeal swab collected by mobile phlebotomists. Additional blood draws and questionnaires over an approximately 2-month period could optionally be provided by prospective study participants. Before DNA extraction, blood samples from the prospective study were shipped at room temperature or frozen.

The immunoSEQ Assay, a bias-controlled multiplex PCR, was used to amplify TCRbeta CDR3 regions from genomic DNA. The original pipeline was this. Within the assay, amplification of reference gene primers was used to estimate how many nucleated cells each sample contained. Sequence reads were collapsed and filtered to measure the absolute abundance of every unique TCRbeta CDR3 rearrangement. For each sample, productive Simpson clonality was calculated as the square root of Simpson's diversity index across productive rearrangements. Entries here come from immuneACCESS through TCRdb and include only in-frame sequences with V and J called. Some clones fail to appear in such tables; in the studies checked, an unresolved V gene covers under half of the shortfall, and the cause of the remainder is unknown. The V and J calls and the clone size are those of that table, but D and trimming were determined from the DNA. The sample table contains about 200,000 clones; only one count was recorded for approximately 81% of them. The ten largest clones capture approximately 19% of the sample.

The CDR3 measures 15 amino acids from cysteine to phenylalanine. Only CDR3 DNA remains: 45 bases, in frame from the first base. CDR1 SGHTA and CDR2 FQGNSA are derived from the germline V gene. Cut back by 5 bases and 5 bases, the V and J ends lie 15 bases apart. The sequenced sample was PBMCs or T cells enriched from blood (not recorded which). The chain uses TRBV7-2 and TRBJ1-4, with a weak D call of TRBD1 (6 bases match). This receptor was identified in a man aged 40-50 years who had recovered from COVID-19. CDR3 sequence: CASSRYDDRNEKLFF. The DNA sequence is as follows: TGTGCCAGCAGCCGCTACGACGACAGGAATGAAAAACTGTTTTTT. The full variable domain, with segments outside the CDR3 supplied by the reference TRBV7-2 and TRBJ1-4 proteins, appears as GAGVSQSPSNKVTEKGKDVELRCDPISGHTALYWYRQSLGQGLEFLIYFQGNSAPDKSGLPSDRFSAERTGGSVSTLTIQRTQQEDSAVYLCASSRYDDRNEKLFFGSGTQLSVL.